This T cell receptor beta chain was documented in a study of graft-versus-host responses after intestinal transplantation. Study-wide results and caveats: Individuals carrying graft-donor T cell macrochimerism showed high graft-versus-host to host-versus-graft clonal ratios in allografts.

Some clones are missing from TCRdb's copy, which holds only in-frame ones; the method was immunoSEQ multiplex PCR. The repertoire has 30,000 to 45,000 clones, about 94% of them found once; the top ten carry 20% to 25%. Of note for this clone: Its antigen is not identified.

This CDR3 spans 13 amino acids. Germline loops: CDR1 MNHEY, CDR2 SVGAGI. Trimming removed 2 bases from V and 6 bases from J, with 11 bases in between. The material sequenced was unstimulated CD8+ T cells sorted from spleen or lymph node cells, taken before transplant. This clonotype was sampled from a human donor who was the organ donor for an intestinal transplant. The chain employs TRBV6-5 and TRBJ2-7; possible D gene TRBD1, 5 bases. The CDR3 DNA is TGTGCCAGCAGTTACGAGGCAGGGATCGAGCAGTACTTC. As protein: CASSYEAGIEQYF.